The T cell receptor beta chain under discussion was sequenced for a study of control samples from healthy donors and cancer patients. This clone has a single count. Trimming removed 0 bases from V and 9 bases from J; junction bases left unmatched: 10. Germline V gene sequence: CDR1 SEHNR, CDR2 FQNEAQ (reference sequence). This CDR3 is 16 amino acids long. TCRdb's table, derived via immunoSEQ multiplex PCR, lists solely in-frame clones and lacks some. The repertoire consists of around 79,000 clones, with approximately 94% occurring once and the leading ten covering around 1.3%. V usage is TRBV7-9 and J usage is TRBJ1-4; TRBD1 aligns across 7 bases. The TCR sequence derives from a woman in her 40s with lung cancer. The sequencing sample was made of PBMCs. The CDR3 loop is CASSLARQGPTQKLFF. The DNA of the CDR3 is TGTGCCAGCAGCTTAGCACGACAGGGCCCGACTCAAAAACTGTTTTTT.